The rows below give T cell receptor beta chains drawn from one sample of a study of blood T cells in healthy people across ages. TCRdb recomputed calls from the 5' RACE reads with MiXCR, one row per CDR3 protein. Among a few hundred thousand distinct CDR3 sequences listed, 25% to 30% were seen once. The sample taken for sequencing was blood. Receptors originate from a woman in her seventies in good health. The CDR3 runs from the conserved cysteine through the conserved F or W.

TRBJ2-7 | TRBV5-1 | CASSLTSGSHEQYF
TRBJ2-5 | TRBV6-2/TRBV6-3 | CASSPTGVQETQYF
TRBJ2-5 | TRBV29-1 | CSVAAVNQETQYF
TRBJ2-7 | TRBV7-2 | CASSLAGGGGVYEQYF
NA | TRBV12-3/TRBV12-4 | CASSSITGETQYF
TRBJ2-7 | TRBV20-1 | CSARDPKETSYEQYF
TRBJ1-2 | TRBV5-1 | CASSPWTGDYGYTF
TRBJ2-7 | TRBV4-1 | CASGPLPVVGREQYF
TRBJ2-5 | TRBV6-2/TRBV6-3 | CASSPLAGGTLETQYF
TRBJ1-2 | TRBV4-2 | CASSLQQGTETKKEGYTF
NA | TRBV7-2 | CASSLGITYEQYF
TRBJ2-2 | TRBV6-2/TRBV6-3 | CASRDIPNTGELFF
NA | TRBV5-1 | CASRPERASYEQYF
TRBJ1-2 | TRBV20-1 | CSEGQLAYGYTF
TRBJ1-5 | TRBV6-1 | CASRQVNNQPQHF
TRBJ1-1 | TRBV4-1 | CASSQDPGTGGREAFF
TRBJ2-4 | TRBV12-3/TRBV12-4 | CASSFRRDSGKNIQYF
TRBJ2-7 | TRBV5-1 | CASSPGLGLSYEQYF
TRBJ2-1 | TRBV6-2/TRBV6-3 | CASSKSEPDYNEQFF
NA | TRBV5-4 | CASSLDGGARGEQYF
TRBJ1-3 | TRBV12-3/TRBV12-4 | CASSLEAGNTIYF
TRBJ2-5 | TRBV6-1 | CASMTGELGRPKGETQYF
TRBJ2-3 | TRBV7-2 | CASSFASGGLDAQYF
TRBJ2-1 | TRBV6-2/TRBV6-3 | CASSGAVLRGNEQFF
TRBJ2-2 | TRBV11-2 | CASSRLERVNTGELFF
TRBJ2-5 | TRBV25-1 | CASSESSGFMGKETQYF
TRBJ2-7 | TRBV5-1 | CASSLRAGGRIYEQYF
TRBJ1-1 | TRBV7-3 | CASRMTGGNTEAFF
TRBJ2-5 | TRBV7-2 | CASSLTEGLERMAQYF
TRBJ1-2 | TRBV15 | CATSRVRESDYTF
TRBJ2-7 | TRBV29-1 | CSVFTGQASYEQYF
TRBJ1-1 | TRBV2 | CASFRTGRYEAFF
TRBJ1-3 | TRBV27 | CASRKGRIGNTIYF
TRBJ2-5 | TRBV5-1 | CASSYWGRAYQETQYF
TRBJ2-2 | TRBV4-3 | CASSQELAGGRGTGELFF
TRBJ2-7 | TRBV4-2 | CASSQDWEGSGTTYEQYF
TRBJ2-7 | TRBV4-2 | CASSHRGGLAVYEQYF
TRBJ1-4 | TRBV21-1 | CAIPRRGSTNEKLFF